This note documents a single T cell receptor (beta chain) sequence. It lacks a known antigen. No base qualities exist here, and no much larger clone lies one base off it. TCR CDR3 regions were amplified from genomic DNA by multiplex PCR using the deep immunoSEQ assay. For each cell subset, the extracted genomic DNA was distributed evenly across all wells of several immunoSEQ 96-well plates, and each plate served as one replicate. For sorted subsets, about 220 ng of genomic DNA, equivalent to 25,000 to 35,000 T cell genomes, went into each replicate PCR. Purified libraries were quantified with a Qubit 3.0 fluorometer, sized on a Bioanalyzer 2100, and re-quantified with the KAPA Library Quantification kit. Every immunoSEQ 96-well plate was sequenced on a dedicated single-read 150-cycle Illumina NextSeq 550 flow cell. On the study's bioinformatics: The immunoSEQ output contained only junctional sequences without quality scores, so filtering could not match that applied to full-length reads. To assign V/J genes and CDR3, sequences were annotated against IMGT germline references using PyIR, a Python wrapper for IgBLAST v1.9. Reads were filtered out if the reads had weak V/J assignments (E-value above 1e-6), no CDR3, stop codons, out-of-frame junctions, or ambiguous translated residues. A V3J clonotype was defined by an identical inferred V gene, J gene, and CDR3 amino acid sequence. Percentage overlap between repertoires was calculated by dividing the number of shared unique clonotypes by the size of the smaller repertoire. Repertoire richness was assessed with RTK rarefaction, the Chao1 estimator, and Recon v2.1 estimates of unobserved clonotypes. Generation probabilities for all TCRbeta clonotypes obtained by the gDNA method from a handful of donors were computed using OLGA. TCRdb holds this immuneACCESS table with in-frame rearrangements only. Some clones are missing; in checked studies, unresolved V genes explain under half, and the rest has no known cause. The V and J calls and clone size were taken over from that table, and D and trimming were inferred from the DNA. Recorded for this sample are about 2 million clones; 85% to 95% of them occurred a single time. The ten largest clones capture around 1% of the sample.

Reading from cysteine to phenylalanine, the CDR3 counts 15 amino acids. Only the CDR3 DNA is retained, 45 bases long and in frame from the first base. Sequences SGDLS (CDR1) and YYNGEE (CDR2) are obtained from the germline V gene. The trim is 0 bases for V and 5 bases for J, with a gap of 14 bases between the germline ends. This sample was included in a study of shared clonotypes between healthy human individuals (dated by TCRdb to about 2020). Regarding the research as a whole: A couple of women and a few men aged 18 to 49 years were included in the cohort. For each donor, CD4 naive and CD4 memory were each given three plates, CD8 naive was given two plates, and CD8 memory was given one plate. The study deeply sequenced blood TCR repertoires of about five healthy adults to estimate repertoire size and the extent of clonotype sharing between individuals. Libraries were prepared and TCR repertoires were sequenced by different laboratories using diverse techniques, in order to increase sequencing depth and limit assay-specific biases. Leukapheresis yielded between about 0.9 and 10 billion PBMCs per donor. What the study reported, not specific to this receptor: The small number of donors limited the genetic and exposure-history diversity represented. Roughly 5% of naive CD4, 3% to 3.5% of naive CD8, 2.3% of memory CD4, and about 0.4% of memory CD8 clonotypes were shared across several donors. Incomplete sequencing was indicated by rarefaction of sorted-subset datasets, despite the large sequencing depth. Based on pairwise subsampling, the degree of clonotype sharing among donors was expected to be affected by sequencing depth. Compared with non-shared clonotypes, clonotypes shared by all four sorted-subset donors had higher generation probabilities. Larger estimated clonotype richness was generally found for naive subsets than for memory subsets. Sampling was restricted to blood, and TCR repertoires in tissue are likely to differ from TCR repertoires in blood.

For the CD8 naive samples, CD45RO-negative cells were positively selected for CCR7, yielding a CD45RA+CCR7+ population from which TemRA cells were excluded. The donors were healthy, HIV-negative adults who had no recently reported acute infections or vaccinations. All donors were Caucasian adults living in Nashville, Tennessee, USA. After blood collection by leukapheresis, PBMCs were isolated using Ficoll-Histopaque density gradient centrifugation and then cryopreserved in the vapor phase of liquid nitrogen. Analytical flow cytometry was used to check the purity and quantity of each magnetically sorted T cell population. Genomic DNA was isolated from each sorted fraction and quantified by UV absorbance on a Nanodrop 2000c.

Sequenced sample: naive CD8+ T cells sorted from blood. Taken with the paper, the label for cell subset or site translates to: CD45RA+CCR7+. This clonotype was sampled from a man between 18 and 35 years old in good health. The sequence is built from TRBV9 and TRBJ2-5; the D gene is unclear. The nucleotide sequence is given as TGTGCCAGCAGCGTAGAAGGGTGGCCTCGGGAGACCCAGTACTTC. Its translation is CASSVEGWPRETQYF. Full variable domain (CDR3 extended with the reference TRBV9 and TRBJ2-5 proteins): DSGVTQTPKHLITATGQRVTLRCSPRSGDLSVYWYQQSLDQGLQFLIQYYNGEERAKGNILERFSAQQFPDLHSELNLSSLELGDSALYFCASSVEGWPRETQYFGPGTRLLVL.